This T cell receptor (beta chain) was obtained from a study of T cell responses to AZD1222 COVID-19 vaccine. On the study more broadly: Samples with a second dose at about 4 or about 12 weeks were pooled together.

Per the germline V gene, CDR1 is SGHRS and CDR2 is YFSETQ. V was cut by 0 bases and J by 8 bases, with 18 bases left in between. The CDR3 length is 16 residues. Study results and caveats: Dominant CD4 TCR responses targeted spike regions 160-218 and 743-854.

Comment on this clone: Its antigen remains unidentified.

Method: immunoSEQ multiplex PCR; TCRdb's copy keeps in-frame clones and lacks some. Here the sample spans under 120,000 clones, approximately 96% being singletons. The chain uses TRBV5-1 and TRBJ2-1; weak D call: TRBD1 (6 bases). The receptor was derived from an adult in good health. The material sequenced was peripheral blood, taken on day 0 of AZD1222 vaccination. The CDR3 region has the DNA TGCGCCAGCAGCTTGGATCGGACGGATCAGGGGTATGAGCAGTTCTTC. Translation: CASSLDRTDQGYEQFF.